The 10 T cell receptor beta chains below all came from one sample that was sequenced in a study of CXCR3-negative and CXCR3-positive naive CD8 T cells. Study results and limitations: CXCR3-positive naive cells had TRB CDR3s that were more hydrophobic than CXCR3-negative naive cells had.

The antigens these receptors bind are not known. It was by 5' RACE with UMI labels that the TRB cDNA libraries were prepared. TCRdb reanalyzed the 5' RACE reads and collapses them to one entry per CDR3 protein, without DNA. This specimen shows several thousand distinct CDR3 sequences; the ten leading clones hold 2% to 2.5%. The sequenced sample consisted of naive CXCR3+ CD8+ T cells from blood. As to subset: CD45RO-CCR7+CD27+CD95- naive CD8+ T cells expressing CXCR3 (TNR3+). The source is a human donor in good health. Some clones in this sample may be carry-over from other donors' samples.

This clonotype shows up as medium-sized by frequency. The chain uses TRBV3-1 and TRBJ2-7. Germline CDR1 LGHDT, CDR2 YNNKEL (reference sequence). The CDR3 is 13 residues long. CDR3 amino acids: CASSLTPRNEQYF.

This clonotype is labeled medium-sized based on frequency. The gene calls are TRBV7-8 and TRBJ1-1. The CDR3 sequence is 17 residues long. Germline CDR1 is SGHVS and CDR2 is FQNEAQ. The CDR3 loop reads CASSLADIRPPGTEAFF.

Frequency places this clonotype as medium-sized. The genes are TRBV20-1 and TRBJ2-1; TCRdb's D gene call, TRBD1, goes unchecked for lack of DNA. This CDR3 contains 16 residues. Germline loops: CDR1 DFQATT, CDR2 SNEGSKA (reference sequence). This CDR3 is CSASLTHGASYNEQFF.

Considering frequency, this clonotype is medium-sized (0.01 to 0.1%). V usage is TRBV20-1 and J usage is TRBJ1-2. CDR3 length: 12 amino acids. Germline values: CDR1 DFQATT, CDR2 SNEGSKA (reference sequence). The CDR3 is CSARITADGYTF.

The chain uses TRBV12-5 and TRBJ2-7; TCRdb's D call, TRBD1, is unchecked because there is no DNA. CDR1 and CDR2 (germline): LGHNT, FRNRAP. The CDR3 has 15 amino acids. CDR3 residues: CASGLAQGSWYEQYF.

In terms of frequency, this clonotype is medium-sized (0.01 to 0.1%). This chain joins TRBV29-1 and TRBJ2-7; TCRdb reports TRBD2, a call that lacks DNA to check it against. The CDR3 is 12 residues long. The V gene's germline CDR1 is SQVTM and CDR2 ANQGSEA. The CDR3 sequence: CSVVSGLYEQYF.

The chain is built from TRBV2 and TRBJ2-1; the D gene TCRdb calls, TRBD1, cannot be checked with no DNA. CDR3 length: 16 amino acids. Germline CDR1 and CDR2: SNHLY and FYNNEI. CDR3 sequence reads: CASTPNGGGLLNEQFF.

This chain connects TRBV29-1 to TRBJ1-1; the D call from TCRdb, TRBD1, cannot be confirmed without DNA. This CDR3 contains 13 residues. The germline V gene encodes CDR1 SQVTM and CDR2 ANQGSEA. CDR3 amino acids: CSATPTGGPEAFF.

The V and J genes are TRBV6-6 and TRBJ2-7. CDR1 is MNHNY, CDR2 SVGAGI, per germline (reference sequence). The CDR3 is 13 residues long. CDR3 amino acids: CASSYSGYYEQYF.

This clonotype is called medium-sized based on its frequency. The V gene is TRBV29-1, the J gene TRBJ1-1; TCRdb reports TRBD1, a call that lacks DNA to check it against. This CDR3 spans 13 amino acids. The germline CDR1 and CDR2 sequences are SQVTM and ANQGSEA. The CDR3 reads CSVRGRWNTEAFF.